These T cell receptor beta chains were read from a single sample in a study of T cells after yellow fever vaccination. TCRdb recomputed calls from the 5' RACE reads with MiXCR, one row per CDR3 protein. Altogether some 600,000 distinct CDR3 sequences are present, roughly an eighth being singletons, with the ten largest covering around 14%. Sequencing used PBMCs, obtained on the day of the yellow fever booster vaccination. Receptors were obtained from a man aged 30 to 39 who received the YFV17D yellow fever vaccine. Both conserved end residues are trimmed from each CDR3.

>13|TRBV7-6
ASSSTRFRAGEQF
>11|TRBV20-1
SASSRSRYEQY
>11|TRBV27
ASKNRPNTEAF
>15|TRBV20-1
SARDPLTSGRANEQF
>14|TRBV28
ASRSAVEGRDTEAF
>14|TRBV20-1
CATNPASGIHNEQF
>15|TRBV2
ASSEALGPTDGNIQY
>12|TRBV20-1
SARIRGGNYGYT
>17|TRBV21-1
ASSKALRPRQGPRGEQY
>12|TRBV27
ASSFDSSYNEQF
>12|TRBV20-1
SAPGAGLYNEQF
>12|TRBV7-2
ASSLGGSNEKLF
>10|TRBV10-3
AISESREKLF
>16|TRBV4-3
ASSQEWPGTSGAYEQY
>14|TRBV5-4
ASSLGGVGGLYEQY
>14|TRBV7-9
ASSLPQQHPTDTQY
>12|TRBV6-1
ASSRTSNSYEQY
>14|TRBV7-6
ASSLRLAGVTGELF
>13|TRBV19
ASTRTGGNTGDLF
>9|TRBV20-1
SARLTNEQF
>10|TRBV12-5
ASGLQGQGYT
>12|TRBV2
ASSENRDSEKLF
>11|TRBV6-2/TRBV6-3
ASSYGQNYGYT
>11|TRBV5-1
ASSLVRTDTQY